A single sample gave rise to the 16 T cell receptor beta chains below, sequenced in a study of cytomegalovirus exposure and HLA in healthy donors. PCR amplification relied on 60 Vbeta primers (plus 13 Jbeta primers). Profiled with immunoSEQ multiplex PCR; TCRdb holds only in-frame clones, not every one. Here the sample table reports 150,000 to 200,000 clones. The sample taken for sequencing was PBMCs. Receptors originate from a woman aged 55-75 years in good health and CMV-seronegative.

The chain employs TRBV5-1 and TRBJ2-7; TRBD1 might be the D (6 bases). The CDR3 loop spans 16 amino acids. The germline V gene has CDR1 SGHRS and CDR2 YFSETQ. Trimming cost V 4 bases and J 4 bases, with 21 bases left between them. CDR3: CASSLPGGQGMYEQYF. CDR3 nucleotide sequence: TGCGCCAGCAGCCTACCGGGTGGGCAGGGGATGTACGAGCAGTACTTC.

The V gene is TRBV15, the J gene TRBJ1-5; tentative D call: TRBD1 (6 bases). Trimming shortened V by 0 bases and J by 4 bases, and 13 bases separated the two germline ends. The CDR3 covers 16 residues. Germline V gene data show CDR1 as LNHNV and CDR2 as YYDKDF (reference sequence). CDR3 protein: CATSRDRTVGNQPQHF. The CDR3 DNA sequence: TGTGCCACCAGCAGAGATCGGACAGTTGGGAATCAGCCCCAGCATTTT.

The rearrangement links TRBV18 to TRBJ1-1; D gene uncertain. The V end lost 3 bases, the J end lost 6 bases, and 11 bases lay between the germline ends. Germline V lookup: CDR1 KGHSH, CDR2 LQKENI. This CDR3 has 13 residues. CDR3 loop: CASSPRERSEAFF. Here the CDR3 DNA reads TGTGCCAGCTCACCTCGGGAGAGGTCTGAAGCTTTCTTT.

The chain carries TRBV7-7 and TRBJ2-1; a possible D gene is TRBD2 (6 bases). Germline V gene data show CDR1 as SSHAT and CDR2 as FNYEAQ (reference sequence). V was clipped by 5 bases and J by 5 bases, with 13 bases between them. This CDR3 has 14 residues. The CDR3 loop reads CASSAREKNNEQFF. The CDR3 DNA reads as TGTGCCAGCAGCGCCCGGGAGAAGAACAATGAGCAGTTCTTC.

This chain uses TRBV5-1 with TRBJ2-7; 10 bases line up with TRBD1. CDR1 SGHRS and CDR2 YFSETQ come from the germline V gene. The V and J ends lost 7 bases and 5 bases, in that order; junction bases with no gene match: 12. CDR3 length equals 15 residues. The CDR3 here is CASLKGQGFAHEQYF. The CDR3 DNA is TGCGCCAGCCTAAAGGGACAGGGGTTCGCCCACGAGCAGTACTTC.

The V call is TRBV2, the J call TRBJ1-2; D unresolved. The CDR3 consists of 12 residues. CDR1 is SNHLY and CDR2 is FYNNEI in the germline V gene. V lost 1 base, J lost 8 bases, and 8 bases lay in between. The CDR3 sequence: CASSEELSGYTF. Written as DNA, the CDR3 is TGTGCCAGCAGTGAAGAGTTGAGCGGCTACACCTTC.

The chain employs TRBV5-1 and TRBJ1-4, with unresolved D. The ends were cut back, 0 bases at V and 8 bases at J, with 11 bases in the middle. This CDR3 comprises 14 residues. Germline V gene sequence: CDR1 SGHRS, CDR2 YFSETQ. CDR3 sequence reads: CASSLGGFGEKLFF. The DNA of the CDR3 is TGCGCCAGCAGCTTGGGAGGGTTTGGGGAAAAACTGTTTTTT.

The rearrangement uses TRBV7-3 and TRBJ2-7, with 11 bases aligning to TRBD1. V was pared by 5 bases and J by 6 bases, with 15 bases of the junction left unmatched. The CDR3 totals 17 residues. Germline values: CDR1 SGHTA, CDR2 FQGTGA. The CDR3 DNA is TGTGCCAGCAGCCGCCGGGGGGACAGGGGGGGGCCCGGCGAGCAGTACTTC. Translating it yields CASSRRGDRGGPGEQYF.

This chain joins TRBV7-6 and TRBJ2-3, with a possible D match to TRBD1 (6 bases). The CDR3 is 14 amino acids. The V and J ends lost 5 bases and 6 bases respectively, with 15 bases between them. Looked up from germline, CDR1 is SGHVS and CDR2 is FNYEAQ. Here the CDR3 reads CASSPRGAGDTQYF. The CDR3 nucleotides read TGTGCCAGCAGCCCCAGGGGCGCAGGGGATACGCAGTATTTT.

The chain carries TRBV14 and TRBJ1-2; D remains ambiguous. Germline assignment: CDR1 SGHDN and CDR2 FVKESK. The CDR3 is 13 amino acids. V was clipped by 5 bases and J by 0 bases, with 7 bases between them. The chain's CDR3 is CASSEQPNYGYTF. Written as DNA, the CDR3 is TGTGCCAGCAGCGAACAACCTAACTATGGCTACACCTTC.

V and J are TRBV30 and TRBJ2-1; 7 positions agree with TRBD2. CDR1 and CDR2 (germline): GTSNPN, SVGIG (reference sequence). Germline trimming cut 3 bases from V and 1 base from J; bases unmatched to any gene: 9. The length of the CDR3 is 16 residues. In nucleotides, the CDR3 is TGTGCCTGGAGAGGGAGGGCCGGGGGTTCCTACAATGAGCAGTTCTTC. This encodes CAWRGRAGGSYNEQFF.

The chain combines TRBV5-1 with TRBJ1-5, with 7 bases that match TRBD1. Looked up from germline, CDR1 is SGHRS and CDR2 is YFSETQ. The V and J ends lost 4 bases and 3 bases, in that order; junction bases with no gene match: 4. There are 14 residues in the CDR3. CDR3 sequence: CASSPDRPNQPQHF. For the CDR3, the DNA is TGCGCCAGCAGCCCGGACAGGCCCAATCAGCCCCAGCATTTT.

The chain carries TRBV7-9 and TRBJ1-1; a weak D match, TRBD1 (5 bases). The CDR3 covers 13 residues. CDR1 SEHNR and CDR2 FQNEAQ come from the germline V gene (reference sequence). Trimming left V 3 bases short and J 8 bases short, with 13 bases between. The CDR3 here is CASSLVVGPEAFF. CDR3 DNA sequence: TGTGCCAGCAGCTTGGTTGTGGGGCCCGAAGCTTTCTTT.

V is TRBV7-2 and J is TRBJ2-3; D remains ambiguous. This CDR3 has 12 residues. V was clipped by 5 bases and J by 2 bases, with 5 bases between them. CDR1 is SGHTA, CDR2 FQGNSA, per germline. As DNA, the CDR3 is TGTGCCAGCAGCCTATACACAGATACGCAGTATTTT. It translates to CASSLYTDTQYF.

This rearrangement joins TRBV4-1 to TRBJ2-7, with TRBD1 identical over 8 bases. Trimming took 2 bases from V and 4 from J; bases not matched to a gene: 7. The CDR3 length is 15 residues. Germline values: CDR1 MGHRA, CDR2 YSYEKL. This CDR3 is CASSQTGTGPYEQYF. CDR3 DNA: TGCGCCAGCAGCCAAACAGGGACAGGACCTTACGAGCAGTACTTC.

The rearrangement links TRBV18 to TRBJ2-4; D not certain. V lost 4 bases to trimming and J lost 0 bases, with 7 bases between them. Per germline, CDR1 KGHSH and CDR2 LQKENI. The CDR3 spans 14 residues. The CDR3 DNA reads as TGTGCCAGCTCACATGAGCTAGCCAAAAACATTCAGTACTTC. This gives the protein CASSHELAKNIQYF.